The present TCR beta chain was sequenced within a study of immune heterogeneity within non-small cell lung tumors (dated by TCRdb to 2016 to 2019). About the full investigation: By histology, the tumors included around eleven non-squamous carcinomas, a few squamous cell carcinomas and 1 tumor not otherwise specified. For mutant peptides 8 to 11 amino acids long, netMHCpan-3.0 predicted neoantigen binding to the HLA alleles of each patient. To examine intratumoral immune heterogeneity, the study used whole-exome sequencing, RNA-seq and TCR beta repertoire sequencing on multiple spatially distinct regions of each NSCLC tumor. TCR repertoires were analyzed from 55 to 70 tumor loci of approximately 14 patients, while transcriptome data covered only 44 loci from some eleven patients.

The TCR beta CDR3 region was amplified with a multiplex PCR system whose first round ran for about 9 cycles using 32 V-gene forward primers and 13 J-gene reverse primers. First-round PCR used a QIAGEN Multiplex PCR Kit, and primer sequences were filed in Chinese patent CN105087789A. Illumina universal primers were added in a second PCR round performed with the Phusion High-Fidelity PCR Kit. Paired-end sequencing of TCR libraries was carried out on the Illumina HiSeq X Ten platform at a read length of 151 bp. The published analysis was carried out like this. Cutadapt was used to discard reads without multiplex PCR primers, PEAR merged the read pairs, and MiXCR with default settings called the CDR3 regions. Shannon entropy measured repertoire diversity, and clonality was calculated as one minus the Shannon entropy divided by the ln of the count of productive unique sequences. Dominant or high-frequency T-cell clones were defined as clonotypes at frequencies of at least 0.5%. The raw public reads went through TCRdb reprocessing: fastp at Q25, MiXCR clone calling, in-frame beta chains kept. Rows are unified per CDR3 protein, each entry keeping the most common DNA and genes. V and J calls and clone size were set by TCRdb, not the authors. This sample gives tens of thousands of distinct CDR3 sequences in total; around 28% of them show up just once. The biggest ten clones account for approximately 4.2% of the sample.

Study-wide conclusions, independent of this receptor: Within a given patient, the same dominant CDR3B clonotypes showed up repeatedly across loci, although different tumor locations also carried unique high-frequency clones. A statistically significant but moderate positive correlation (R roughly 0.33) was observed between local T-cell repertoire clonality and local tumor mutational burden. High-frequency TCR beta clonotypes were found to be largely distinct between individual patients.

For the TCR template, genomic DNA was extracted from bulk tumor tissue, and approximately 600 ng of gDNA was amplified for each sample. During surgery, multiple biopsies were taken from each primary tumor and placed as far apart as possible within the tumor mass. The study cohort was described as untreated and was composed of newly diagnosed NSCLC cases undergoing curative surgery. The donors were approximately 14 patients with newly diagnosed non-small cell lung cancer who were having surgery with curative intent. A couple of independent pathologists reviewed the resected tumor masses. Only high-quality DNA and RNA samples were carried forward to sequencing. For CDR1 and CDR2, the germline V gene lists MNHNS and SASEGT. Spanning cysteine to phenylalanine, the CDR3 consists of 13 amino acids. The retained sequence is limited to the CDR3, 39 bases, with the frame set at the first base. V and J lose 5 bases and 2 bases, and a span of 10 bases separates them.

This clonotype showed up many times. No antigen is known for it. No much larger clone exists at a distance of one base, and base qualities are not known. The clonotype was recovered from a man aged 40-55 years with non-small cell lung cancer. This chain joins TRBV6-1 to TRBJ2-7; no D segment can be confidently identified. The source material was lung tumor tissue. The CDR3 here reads CASSWVITYEQYF. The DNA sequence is TGTGCCAGCAGTTGGGTCATTACCTACGAGCAGTACTTC.